This T cell receptor beta chain was identified during a study of blood T cell repertoires in COVID-19 (dated by TCRdb to about 2020). Context from the whole study: Samples covering the acute and convalescent phases of COVID-19 were provided by collaborators in the United States, Italy and Spain. The repertoires were released in a freely available public database meant as a resource for research on the immune response to SARS-CoV-2. Samples were obtained from the ongoing ImmuneRACE study (first 160 participants) and from about 1,300 subjects provided by 6 global collaborators. Where HLA class I and class II types were available, the types were taken from metadata supplied by the sample provider, not from assay-based typing. Subjects who had been exposed to COVID-19, were actively infected with it, or had recovered from it provided the deeply sampled blood TCRbeta repertoires that made up the dataset. Sample metadata almost always included a de-identified subject ID, COVID-19 status, age in years and sex. The prospective study material was composed of cDNA or gDNA derived from T cells, B-cell-depleted T cells, or PBMCs. General findings and caveats noted by the study authors: The quantity of clinical and demographic metadata differed by source and by participant and was supplied without curation.

A remark on this clone: Which antigen it targets is not known. Base qualities are not provided; no much larger clone lies one nucleotide away.

TCRbeta CDR3 regions were amplified from genomic DNA by means of the immunoSEQ Assay, a bias-controlled multiplex PCR. The authors' pipeline ran thus. The number of nucleated cells in each sample was estimated from the amplification of reference gene primers within the assay. To quantify the absolute abundance of each unique TCRbeta CDR3 rearrangement, sequence reads were collapsed and filtered. For each sample, productive Simpson clonality was calculated as the square root of Simpson's diversity index across productive rearrangements. Here the immuneACCESS table is served through TCRdb, limited to in-frame sequences with V and J called. Missing clones are a known gap in these copies; in checked studies unresolved V genes cover under half, and the rest lacks a known reason. V and J calls and clone size are given by that table; D and trimming were obtained from the DNA. The sample contains about 13,000 clones, roughly 90% of them found a single time. Jointly, the top ten make up 11% to 15% of the sample.

For CDR1 and CDR2, the germline V gene lists MDHEN and SYDVKM. V trim: 6 bases; J trim: 5 bases; unmatched bases: 9. From the cysteine up to the phenylalanine, the CDR3 has a length of 14 residues. Only CDR3 DNA remains: 42 bases, in frame from the first base. The collaborating institutions used their own protocols to collect whole blood in K2EDTA tubes. For TCRbeta analysis, collaborator samples were shipped as frozen whole blood, as isolated PBMCs, or as DNA extracted from either sample type. This clonotype was sampled from a human donor in a cohort sampled during active COVID-19. This sequence uses TRBV28 and TRBJ2-7, with 8 bases matching TRBD2. Sequenced: peripheral blood. The CDR3 here reads CASSTTGGVDEQYF. The DNA sequence follows: TGTGCCAGCAGCACAACGGGGGGGGTCGACGAGCAGTACTTC.